The 8 T cell receptor beta chains in this list originate from one sample, sequenced in a study of cytomegalovirus exposure and HLA in healthy donors. With 60 Vbeta and 13 Jbeta primers, the PCR was carried out. Clones were sequenced by immunoSEQ multiplex PCR, and TCRdb holds only the in-frame ones, with some missing. The sample holds roughly 120,000 clones, 70% to 80% seen once. The sequenced sample was PBMCs. The receptors were sampled from a middle-aged woman in good health and CMV-seropositive.

DNA of the CDR3: TGTGCCAGCAGTTTATCCCCCCTGAATGAGCAGTTCTTC. Translating it yields CASSLSPLNEQFF. The J gene is TRBJ2-1, the V gene TRBV27, with D unresolved. The CDR3 length is 13 residues. Trimming removed 0 bases at V and 7 bases at J, with 7 bases between. Germline V gives CDR1 MNHEY, CDR2 SMNVEV (reference sequence).

The chain links TRBV5-4 to TRBJ1-2, with 7 bases that match TRBD1. J was trimmed by 4 bases and V by 0 bases; bases with no gene match: 3. The germline gives CDR1 SGHNT, CDR2 YYREEE (reference sequence). The CDR3 loop spans 14 amino acids. The CDR3 loop reads CASSLAGTAYGYTF. CDR3 nucleotide sequence: TGTGCCAGCAGCTTGGCCGGGACAGCCTATGGCTACACCTTC.

The chain recombines TRBV2 with TRBJ2-5; the match to TRBD2 covers 9 bases. The germline V gene has CDR1 SNHLY and CDR2 FYNNEI. The CDR3 has 16 residues. The V and J ends lost 5 bases and 2 bases, in that order; junction bases with no gene match: 9. The CDR3, as DNA: TGTGCCAGCAGTCGTAATAGCGGGGGAGTACAAGAGACCCAGTACTTC. Translation gives CASSRNSGGVQETQYF. The whole variable domain, remainder taken from reference TRBV2 and TRBJ2-5, is EPEVTQTPSHQVTQMGQEVILRCVPISNHLYFYWYRQILGQKVEFLVSFYNNEISEKSEIFDDQFSVERPDGSNFTLKIRSTKLEDSAMYFCASSRNSGGVQETQYFGPGTRLLVL.

The rearrangement joins TRBV6-1 to TRBJ1-2, with D unclear. V was cut by 2 bases and J by 2 bases, with 3 bases left in between. CDR1 MNHNS and CDR2 SASEGT come from the germline V gene. This CDR3 region has 12 residues. The CDR3 spells CASSEQNYGYTF. The CDR3 DNA follows: TGTGCCAGCAGTGAACAAAACTATGGCTACACCTTC.

The sample holds a few counts of this clone. The chain combines TRBV27 with TRBJ2-1, with 7 bases matching TRBD1. The V segment lost 3 bases and the J segment 5 bases; nucleotides outside the gene matches: 10. CDR1 is MNHEY, CDR2 SMNVEV, per germline (reference sequence). The CDR3 runs to 16 residues. The CDR3 region has the DNA TGTGCCAGCAGTTTCCGAGGGGGCGCCCAGAACAATGAGCAGTTCTTC. This sequence encodes CASSFRGGAQNNEQFF.

This chain connects TRBV7-3 to TRBJ2-1; 12 positions match TRBD2. The CDR3 is made up of 16 amino acids. The ends lost 5 bases at V and 10 bases at J; junction bases unmatched: 12. The germline V gene encodes CDR1 SGHTA and CDR2 FQGTGA. The DNA for the CDR3 is TGTGCCAGCAGCCCTCTGACTAGCGGGAGTGATGAAGAGCAGTTCTTC. Translating it yields CASSPLTSGSDEEQFF. The variable domain in full, completed from reference TRBV7-3 and TRBJ2-1, reads GAGVSQTPSNKVTEKGKYVELRCDPISGHTALYWYRQSLGQGPEFLIYFQGTGAADDSGLPNDRFFAVRPEGSVSTLKIQRTERGDSAVYLCASSPLTSGSDEEQFFGPGTRLTVL.

V gene TRBV4-3 combines with J gene TRBJ2-7; 8 bases line up with TRBD1. The junction had 8 bases not matched to a gene; V was cut back by 0 bases and J by 4 bases. The V gene's germline CDR1 is LGHNA and CDR2 YSLEER. The CDR3 extends over 16 amino acids. CDR3 protein: CASSQDRGTGSYEQYF. The CDR3 DNA reads as TGCGCCAGCAGCCAAGATAGGGGGACAGGCTCATACGAGCAGTACTTC.

Only a few counts were recorded for this clone. This chain links TRBV6-5 with TRBJ2-2; TRBD2 aligns across 7 bases. V dropped 2 bases and J dropped 5; count of bases not matched to a gene: 5. The CDR3 runs 15 residues. Germline loops: CDR1 MNHEY, CDR2 SVGAGI. In DNA, the CDR3 is TGTGCCAGCAGTTACGCCGCGGGAGTAACCGGGGAGCTGTTTTTT. Its translation is CASSYAAGVTGELFF.